A single sample gave rise to the 32 T cell receptor beta chains below, sequenced in a study of T cells in Graves' hyperthyroidism and ophthalmopathy. Using RNA transcripts as the source, TCR beta CDR3 regions were amplified. In the first-round RT-PCR of the TCR CDR3, the HTBI primer set was used. TCRdb re-called the multiplex PCR reads with MiXCR, one entry per CDR3 protein. Of 500,000 to 650,000 distinct CDR3 sequences in the sample, roughly 15% are singletons; the top ten hold 9.5% to 15%. The sequencing input was blood. The receptors derive from a woman aged 45 to 65 with Graves' ophthalmopathy.

The sample holds many counts of this clonotype. This chain uses TRBV2 with TRBJ2-3, with 11 bases lining up with TRBD1. The CDR3 is made up of 16 amino acids. Germline lookup yields CDR1 SNHLY and CDR2 FYNNEI. V shed 7 bases, J shed 2 bases, and the junction held 8 bases outside the gene matches. In DNA form, the CDR3 reads TGTGCCAGCATTCGAGGGACAGGGGGGCCCACAGATACGCAGTATTTT. This gives the protein CASIRGTGGPTDTQYF.

The V call is TRBV6-2 or TRBV6-3, the J call TRBJ2-1; TRBD2 is a possible D gene (7 bases). The CDR3 totals 16 residues. Trimming removed 6 bases at V and 0 bases at J, with 15 bases between. Looked up from germline, CDR1 is MNHEY and CDR2 is SVGEGT. CDR3 in amino acids: CASRLMGGRSYNEQFF. CDR3 nucleotides: TGTGCCAGCAGACTGATGGGGGGGCGCTCCTACAATGAGCAGTTCTTC.

This clonotype showed up many times. The rearrangement joins TRBV2 to TRBJ2-5, with 8 bases aligning to TRBD2. The CDR3 extends over 18 amino acids. Germline values: CDR1 SNHLY, CDR2 FYNNEI. V shed 4 bases, J shed 0 bases, and the junction held 13 bases outside the gene matches. Here the CDR3 reads CASSVMFLGGRYQETQYF. CDR3 nucleotide sequence: TGTGCCAGCAGTGTTATGTTTTTGGGCGGGAGGTACCAAGAGACCCAGTACTTC. The whole variable domain, remainder taken from reference TRBV2 and TRBJ2-5, is EPEVTQTPSHQVTQMGQEVILRCVPISNHLYFYWYRQILGQKVEFLVSFYNNEISEKSEIFDDQFSVERPDGSNFTLKIRSTKLEDSAMYFCASSVMFLGGRYQETQYFGPGTRLLVL.

A note on this clonotype: Given a much more abundant clone one base away, this may be a read error. This chain uses TRBV20-1 with TRBJ2-3; 10 positions match TRBD1. Germline CDR1 reads DFQATT; CDR2 reads SNEGSKA (reference sequence). Trimming took 5 bases from V and 1 from J; bases not matched to a gene: 9. The CDR3 runs to 16 residues. The DNA for the CDR3 is TGCAGTGCTTCAAACCCGGGACAGGGGTGCACAGATACGCAGTATTTT. The encoded protein is CSASNPGQGCTDTQYF.

This clonotype was recorded at least ten times. The chain links TRBV5-1 to TRBJ2-1, with TRBD2 matching 9 bases. The CDR3 has 15 amino acids. Germline lookup yields CDR1 SGHRS and CDR2 YFSETQ. The V segment lost 3 bases and the J segment 12 bases; nucleotides outside the gene matches: 13. CDR3: CASSWGRLAEGGQFF. Written as DNA, the CDR3 is TGCGCCAGCAGCTGGGGAAGACTAGCGGAGGGGGGGCAGTTCTTC.

V and J are TRBV5-1 and TRBJ1-1; D perhaps matches TRBD1 (6 bases). The CDR3 has 14 residues. Trimming took off 0 bases at V and 6 bases at J, with 12 bases between the two ends. The germline V gene has CDR1 SGHRS and CDR2 YFSETQ. CDR3 protein: CASSLGQDGSEAFF. CDR3 nucleotides: TGCGCCAGCAGCTTGGGACAGGATGGCTCTGAAGCTTTCTTT.

V usage is TRBV7-9 and J usage is TRBJ2-1; TRBD1 might be the D (6 bases). The germline gives CDR1 SEHNR, CDR2 FQNEAQ (reference sequence). Deletions cut 5 bases from V and 5 bases from J, with 19 bases between. There are 16 residues in the CDR3. CDR3 DNA sequence: TGTGCCAGCAGCCCGCTTAGTGGGACAATTAACAATGAGCAGTTCTTC. This gives the protein CASSPLSGTINNEQFF.

The chain employs TRBV7-9 and TRBJ2-7; 8 bases are shared with TRBD2. CDR3 length: 14 residues. CDR1 SEHNR and CDR2 FQNEAQ come from the germline V gene (reference sequence). With V trimmed by 8 bases and J by 5 bases, 11 bases remained unmatched. CDR3 residues: CASGEAGAGHEQYF. DNA for the CDR3: TGTGCCAGCGGTGAAGCGGGAGCCGGCCACGAGCAGTACTTC.

This clonotype occurred many times. This chain joins TRBV5-1 and TRBJ2-1, with D possibly TRBD2 on 6 matching bases. Trimming removed 0 bases at V and 8 bases at J, with 12 bases between. Germline V gene lookup returns CDR1 SGHRS and CDR2 YFSETQ. The CDR3 spans 14 residues. In nucleotides, the CDR3 is TGCGCCAGCAGCTTGGTTGGGAGGATGGATGAGCAGTTCTTC. The encoded protein is CASSLVGRMDEQFF.

This chain joins TRBV4-1 and TRBJ2-7, with 9 bases that match TRBD1. The CDR3 is 15 amino acids. The junction had 7 bases not matched to a gene; V was cut back by 0 bases and J by 7 bases. Germline lookup yields CDR1 MGHRA and CDR2 YSYEKL. Here the CDR3 reads CASSQEGGQGWEQYF. As DNA, the CDR3 is TGCGCCAGCAGCCAAGAGGGGGGACAGGGTTGGGAGCAGTACTTC.

This clonotype was seen only a few times. J is TRBJ1-2 and V is TRBV6-8; D might be TRBD1 (5 bases). The CDR3 contains 15 residues. Germline assignment: CDR1 MNHGY and CDR2 SAAAGT. V was trimmed by 10 bases and J by 7 bases, leaving 25 bases between them. CDR3 sequence reads: CAITSGGTVDAGYTF. In DNA, the CDR3 is TGTGCCATCACGTCCGGGGGGACCGTAGACGCTGGCTACACCTTC.

J is TRBJ1-4 and V is TRBV3-1; a possible D gene is TRBD1 (5 bases). Trimming cost V 4 bases and J 7 bases, with 25 bases left between them. CDR3 length: 18 residues. Germline V lookup: CDR1 LGHDT, CDR2 YNNKEL (reference sequence). The CDR3 nucleotides read TGTGCCAGCAGCCGGGGGGTGGCCGGAGTTTTAAAGGGTGAAAAACTGTTTTTT. This gives the protein CASSRGVAGVLKGEKLFF. The variable domain in full, completed from reference TRBV3-1 and TRBJ1-4, reads DTAVSQTPKYLVTQMGNDKSIKCEQNLGHDTMYWYKQDSKKFLKIMFSYNNKELIINETVPNRFSPKSPDKAHLNLHINSLELGDSAVYFCASSRGVAGVLKGEKLFFGSGTQLSVL.

This chain links TRBV6-2 or TRBV6-3 with TRBJ2-1; 9 bases align to TRBD2. The V segment lost 6 bases and the J segment 7 bases; nucleotides outside the gene matches: 10. Per germline, CDR1 MNHEY and CDR2 SVGEGT. The CDR3 sequence is 15 residues long. For the CDR3, the DNA is TGTGCCAGCAGCCCACCGGGACTAGCTACGAATGAGCAGTTCTTC. It codes for CASSPPGLATNEQFF.

This clonotype was observed many times. The J gene is TRBJ1-1, the V gene TRBV28, with D unresolved. The CDR3 runs to 14 residues. Looked up from germline, CDR1 is MDHEN and CDR2 is SYDVKM. V was pared by 6 bases and J by 0 bases, with 11 bases between. CDR3 in amino acids: CASSPDKMNTEAFF. The CDR3 DNA reads as TGTGCCAGCAGCCCTGACAAAATGAACACTGAAGCTTTCTTT.

V usage is TRBV4-1 and J usage is TRBJ1-1; D is unclear. The CDR3 sequence is 15 residues long. Trimming took off 3 bases at V and 0 bases at J, with 11 bases between the two ends. Germline-derived CDR1 and CDR2 are MGHRA and YSYEKL. CDR3 region: CASSHLGRLNTEAFF. In nucleotides, the CDR3 is TGCGCCAGCAGCCACCTCGGGAGGCTGAACACTGAAGCTTTCTTT.

This clonotype was detected ten times or more. The chain recombines TRBV27 with TRBJ2-1; 8 bases align to TRBD2. V lost 6 bases to trimming and J lost 7 bases; unmatched junction nucleotides: 17. The CDR3 has 17 amino acids. CDR1 MNHEY and CDR2 SMNVEV come from the germline V gene (reference sequence). CDR3 loop: CASSPIPAGASRNEQFF. The CDR3 DNA follows: TGTGCCAGCAGCCCGATACCAGCGGGAGCCTCGAGAAATGAGCAGTTCTTC.

This clonotype was counted only a few times. The chain is built from TRBV20-1 and TRBJ2-2; the match to TRBD1 covers 7 bases. V lost 0 bases and J lost 6; bases outside the gene matches: 16. The V gene's germline CDR1 is DFQATT and CDR2 SNEGSKA (reference sequence). This CDR3 is built from 18 residues. The CDR3 sequence is CSARDRFKGGGNAGELFF. CDR3 coding DNA: TGCAGTGCTAGAGATCGATTTAAAGGGGGCGGAAACGCCGGGGAGCTGTTTTTT.

In regard to this clonotype: This is likely a read error, given that the CDR3 carries no conserved phenylalanine or tryptophan at its end. The V call is TRBV7-9, the J call TRBJ1-5, with 7 positions matching TRBD1. V gave up 5 bases and J gave up 0 bases; unmatched junction bases: 4. Germline-derived CDR1 and CDR2 are SEHNR and FQNEAQ (reference sequence). There are 15 residues in the CDR3. CDR3 in DNA: TGTGCCAGCAGCATTACAGGGGATAGCAATCAGCCCCAGCATCTT. This sequence encodes CASSITGDSNQPQHL.

In this sample, this clonotype turned up a few times. The chain employs TRBV5-1 and TRBJ1-1; no reliable D call. The CDR3 length is 15 residues. V lost 4 bases and J 0 bases, leaving 13 bases between the germline ends. CDR1 and CDR2 from the germline V gene are SGHRS and YFSETQ. The CDR3 is CASSIRTDLNTEAFF. Here the CDR3 DNA reads TGCGCCAGCAGCATCCGGACGGACTTGAACACTGAAGCTTTCTTT. The full variable domain, completed using reference TRBV5-1 and TRBJ1-1, is KAGVTQTPRYLIKTRGQQVTLSCSPISGHRSVSWYQQTPGQGLQFLFEYFSETQRNKGNFPGRFSGRQFSNSRSEMNVSTLELGDSALYLCASSIRTDLNTEAFFGQGTRLTVV.

The sample holds many counts of this clonotype. J is TRBJ2-1 and V is TRBV7-2; TRBD2 might be the D (6 bases). Trimming pared 4 bases from V and 9 bases from J, leaving 10 bases between. The CDR3 consists of 12 residues. Germline V gene sequence: CDR1 SGHTA, CDR2 FQGNSA. The CDR3 sequence: CASSYAGFEQFF. The CDR3 nucleotides are TGTGCCAGCAGCTACGCGGGGTTTGAGCAGTTCTTC. The whole variable domain, filled in from reference TRBV7-2 and TRBJ2-1, reads GAGVSQSPSNKVTEKGKDVELRCDPISGHTALYWYRQSLGQGLEFLIYFQGNSAPDKSGLPSDRFSAERTGGSVSTLTIQRTQQEDSAVYLCASSYAGFEQFFGPGTRLTVL.

In its sample, this clonotype was seen many times. The rearrangement uses TRBV7-9 and TRBJ2-1, with 7 bases matching TRBD2. CDR1 is SEHNR, CDR2 FQNEAQ, per germline (reference sequence). The length of the CDR3 is 15 residues. V trimming: 5 bases; J trimming: 6 bases; junction bases outside the gene matches: 10. CDR3 nucleotides: TGTGCCAGCAGCACCGGACTAGGGTTAGGCAATGAGCAGTTCTTC. Translating gives CASSTGLGLGNEQFF.

At least ten counts were recorded for this clonotype. V and J are TRBV6-2 or TRBV6-3 and TRBJ1-5, with D perhaps TRBD1 (6 bases). Germline CDR1 and CDR2: MNHEY and SVGEGT. Trimming took off 6 bases at V and 5 bases at J, with 11 bases between the two ends. The CDR3 length is 13 residues. CDR3 sequence: CASRIQGYQPQHF. The CDR3 bases are TGTGCCAGCAGAATACAGGGTTATCAGCCCCAGCATTTT.

The sample holds a few counts of this clonotype. The chain links TRBV19 to TRBJ2-1; a possible D gene is TRBD1 (5 bases). The CDR3 runs 15 residues. V was trimmed by 9 bases and J by 4 bases, leaving 19 bases between them. Germline-derived CDR1 and CDR2 are LNHDA and SQIVND (reference sequence). Here the CDR3 DNA reads TGTGCCAGCCTCCGTAGTGGGGCTCAATACAATGAGCAGTTCTTC. Its translation: CASLRSGAQYNEQFF.

The sample holds a few counts of this clonotype. The chain employs TRBV2 and TRBJ1-4; the D is unclear. Germline-derived CDR1 and CDR2 are SNHLY and FYNNEI. This CDR3 has 13 residues. Trimming cost V 7 bases and J 2 bases, with 8 bases left between them. The CDR3 loop is CASIRSTNEKLFF. CDR3 sequence (DNA): TGTGCCAGCATTCGGTCGACTAATGAAAAACTGTTTTTT.

This clonotype was counted many times. The chain combines TRBV6-2 or TRBV6-3 with TRBJ2-3; D might be TRBD1 (6 bases). V lost 4 bases to trimming and J lost 2 bases, with 16 bases between them. The CDR3 is made up of 16 amino acids. Germline V CDR1 and CDR2: MNHEY, SVGEGT. Written as DNA, the CDR3 is TGTGCCAGCAGTTCCCCGGGACACCAATTCACAGATACGCAGTATTTT. This codes for CASSSPGHQFTDTQYF.

This clonotype was seen repeatedly, ten times or more. This chain uses TRBV20-1 with TRBJ2-1; perhaps TRBD2 as D (6 bases). The CDR3 extends over 13 amino acids. V was pared by 3 bases and J by 7 bases, with 13 bases between. Germline values: CDR1 DFQATT, CDR2 SNEGSKA (reference sequence). Here the CDR3 DNA reads TGCAGTGCTAGTTTCGGGAGATGGAATGAGCAGTTCTTC. Protein product: CSASFGRWNEQFF.

This clonotype was found many times. The chain has TRBV28 and TRBJ1-6; D not certain. The CDR3 extends over 12 amino acids. Trimming shortened V by 4 bases and J by 10 bases, and 8 bases separated the two germline ends. CDR1 MDHEN and CDR2 SYDVKM come from the germline V gene. CDR3 amino acids: CASSYLWSPLHF. The CDR3 DNA reads as TGTGCCAGCAGTTACCTCTGGTCACCCCTCCACTTT.

The table lists this clonotype with a few counts. The rearrangement uses TRBV18 and TRBJ2-7, with 7 bases fitting TRBD1. From germline, CDR1 is KGHSH and CDR2 LQKENI. The CDR3 runs 12 residues. Trimming took 4 bases from V and 10 from J; bases not matched to a gene: 7. As DNA, the CDR3 is TGTGCCAGCTCACTGTTAGGACAGGAACAGTACTTC. It yields the protein CASSLLGQEQYF.

In this sample, this clonotype turned up many times. J is TRBJ2-7 and V is TRBV28, with TRBD1 matching over 7 bases. The CDR3 loop spans 14 amino acids. Germline V gene sequence: CDR1 MDHEN, CDR2 SYDVKM. The V and J ends lost 5 bases and 7 bases, in that order; junction bases with no gene match: 11. This chain's CDR3 is CASSLRQGWREQYF. In nucleotides, the CDR3 is TGTGCCAGCAGTCTCCGACAGGGATGGAGGGAGCAGTACTTC.

This clonotype was detected ten times or more. The V gene is TRBV28, the J gene TRBJ2-7, with 7 bases fitting TRBD1. Looked up from germline, CDR1 is MDHEN and CDR2 is SYDVKM. The CDR3 has 12 amino acids. The ends lost 8 bases at V and 7 bases at J; junction bases unmatched: 8. The CDR3 sequence is CASGSGGWEQYF. The CDR3 nucleotides read TGTGCCAGCGGCTCAGGGGGATGGGAGCAGTACTTC.

This clonotype has a handful of counts. The chain has TRBV29-1 and TRBJ1-1; D is perhaps TRBD1 (6 bases). The CDR3 has 13 residues. The V and J ends lost 4 bases and 1 base respectively, with 10 bases between them. CDR1 and CDR2 from the germline V gene are SQVTM and ANQGSEA. CDR3 nucleotide sequence: TGCAGCGTTGGGGGGCGGACGAACACTGAAGCTTTCTTT. It codes for CSVGGRTNTEAFF.

In this sample, this clonotype turned up many times. The chain carries TRBV7-2 and TRBJ2-7; 7 nucleotides agree with TRBD1. The CDR3 sequence is 16 residues long. With V trimmed by 2 bases and J by 2 bases, 9 bases remained unmatched. Germline loops: CDR1 SGHTA, CDR2 FQGNSA. In DNA form, the CDR3 reads TGTGCCAGCAGCTTATCTTCGGGACAGAGTACCTACGAGCAGTACTTC. Amino acid sequence: CASSLSSGQSTYEQYF.